The clone carrying this TCR beta chain was counted many times. Its antigen is not known. The data belong to a study of Graves' ophthalmopathy and Graves' hyperthyroidism. Ophthalmopathy donors' eye disease showed moderate-to-severe activity, CAS of at least 3, NOSPECS of at least 4 and duration under 3 months. Amplified TCR beta CDR3 regions were obtained using RNA transcripts as template. First-round RT-PCR used HTBI primers; second-round multiplex PCR followed. TCRdb passed the multiplex PCR reads through MiXCR, listing each CDR3 protein once. The table includes about 480,000 distinct CDR3 sequences, around an eighth detected once. This CDR3 has 15 residues. V lost 3 bases and J lost 2, with 14 bases in between. Study findings and constraints: The model flagged ophthalmopathy progression at more than 70% sensitivity and around 72% specificity. A model built from 13 signatures distinguished ophthalmopathy from stable hyperthyroidism with about 90% sensitivity and 81.08% specificity.

The rearrangement uses TRBV12-3 or TRBV12-4 and TRBJ2-7; no definite D call. This clonotype originated in a woman aged 25 to 39 with Graves' ophthalmopathy. Sequencing input: blood. In nucleotides, the CDR3 is TGTGCCAGCAGTTTGGGCTCCAGGATCACCTACGAGCAGTACTTC. Amino acid sequence: CASSLGSRITYEQYF.